This T cell receptor (beta chain) appears in the sequencing data of a study of blood T cell repertoires in COVID-19. This CDR3 comprises 13 residues. V was shortened by 4 bases and J by 4 bases, with 11 bases between the two germline ends. Germline values: CDR1 MNHEY, CDR2 SMNVEV (reference sequence). The table came from immunoSEQ multiplex PCR; TCRdb's copy has only in-frame clones and leaves some out. In the table there are more than 150,000 clones, more than 75% of which are singletons. This clone was seen a few times. The source is a man in his forties or fifties with active or convalescent COVID-19. The genes are TRBV27 and TRBJ2-7; maybe TRBD2 (5 bases). The material sequenced was peripheral blood. CDR3 residues: CASSSDGEYEQYF. Written as DNA, the CDR3 is TGTGCCAGCAGTTCAGACGGGGAATACGAGCAGTACTTC.